This T cell receptor (beta chain) was identified in a study of neurological immune-mediated disorders. Study findings and constraints: Multiple sclerosis was found to have the least TCR clonal expansion, below healthy controls, and HTLV-1-associated myelopathy the most.

Germline V gives CDR1 MNHNS, CDR2 SASEGT. V dropped 6 bases and J dropped 0 bases, with 9 bases sitting between them. The CDR3 has 14 residues. Note on this clonotype: Its target is unknown. A read error may explain this, as a much larger clone is one base away. This likely comes from a read error, as the CDR3 has no conserved phenylalanine or tryptophan at its end.

The authors obtained over 180 million TCR-beta sequences from 15-18 subjects per sequencing run. Each CDR3 protein is one row after TCRdb ran MiXCR on the 5' RACE reads. The repertoire consists of tens of thousands of distinct CDR3 sequences, with about 2.5% occurring once and the leading ten covering under 4%. The sequence came from a man aged 50 to 60 with multiple sclerosis. Sequencing used PBMCs. The chain uses TRBV6-1 and TRBJ1-5, with D maybe TRBD1 (5 bases). The CDR3 DNA reads as TGTGCCAGCAGCCTTCAGGGTAGCAATCAGCCCCAGCATTGT. Translated: CASSLQGSNQPQHC.